These 30 T cell receptor beta chains came from one sample sequenced in a study of CD8 T cells in ankylosing spondylitis. Whole-study findings and limits: Within ankylosing spondylitis blood, a TCR beta motif made up of eight highly homologous variants appeared to be characteristic.

TCRdb recomputed calls from the 5' RACE reads with MiXCR, one row per CDR3 protein. This table has some 220,000 distinct CDR3 sequences, just under 7.5% appearing once. No antigen is known for these receptors. The specimen was blood, either unsorted or a sorted T cell fraction (not recorded which). The receptors derive from a male donor with ankylosing spondylitis.

This clonotype has at least ten counts. The J gene is TRBJ2-7, the V gene TRBV6-1, with 9 bases matching TRBD1. Looked up from germline, CDR1 is MNHNS and CDR2 is SASEGT. This CDR3 contains 14 residues. With V trimmed by 5 bases and J by 3 bases, 5 bases remained unmatched. CDR3 DNA: TGTGCCAGCAGTCTGGACAGGGGAGTCTACGAGCAGTACTTC. It codes for CASSLDRGVYEQYF.

This clonotype was detected ten times or more. The J gene is TRBJ2-1, the V gene TRBV4-3, with TRBD2 matching 8 bases. The CDR3 is 17 residues long. Germline values: CDR1 LGHNA, CDR2 YSLEER. After removal of 0 bases from V and 7 bases from J, the junction contained 11 bases not matched to a gene. Here the CDR3 reads CASSQDPVSGAPNEQFF. CDR3 nucleotides: TGCGCCAGCAGCCAAGATCCGGTTAGCGGGGCCCCGAATGAGCAGTTCTTC.

This clonotype was observed a few times. This rearrangement joins TRBV2 to TRBJ2-7; the D gene is possibly TRBD1 (6 bases). Trimming shortened V by 8 bases and J by 2 bases, and 13 bases separated the two germline ends. CDR1 is SNHLY, CDR2 FYNNEI, per germline. The CDR3 length is 13 residues. This CDR3 reads CASQGRSAYEQYF. In DNA form, the CDR3 reads TGTGCCAGCCAGGGGCGGTCAGCCTACGAGCAGTACTTC. The full variable domain, with the rest looked up from reference TRBV2 and TRBJ2-7, is EPEVTQTPSHQVTQMGQEVILRCVPISNHLYFYWYRQILGQKVEFLVSFYNNEISEKSEIFDDQFSVERPDGSNFTLKIRSTKLEDSAMYFCASQGRSAYEQYFGPGTRLTVT.

At least ten counts were recorded for this clonotype. This rearrangement joins TRBV7-9 to TRBJ2-5; D is unclear. The CDR3 contains 12 residues. CDR1 is SEHNR and CDR2 is FQNEAQ in the germline V gene (reference sequence). Between the trimmed V and J ends, which lost 5 bases and 6 bases, there was a span of 10 bases. The CDR3 coding sequence is TGTGCCAGCAGCCAACTAAGGAAGACCCAGTACTTC. Amino acid sequence: CASSQLRKTQYF.

This clonotype was picked up many times. The chain uses TRBV7-8 and TRBJ2-1; the D is unclear. The ends were cut back, 3 bases at V and 9 bases at J, with 15 bases in the middle. The germline V gene has CDR1 SGHVS and CDR2 FQNEAQ. This CDR3 comprises 14 residues. The CDR3 is CASSFSRALGEQFF. The CDR3 DNA reads as TGTGCCAGCAGCTTTTCTCGGGCGTTGGGTGAGCAGTTCTTC.

At least ten counts were recorded for this clonotype. The rearrangement uses TRBV4-2 and TRBJ1-2, with D tentatively TRBD1 (6 bases). Trimming pared 3 bases from V and 2 bases from J, leaving 19 bases between. The CDR3 consists of 17 residues. Germline V CDR1 and CDR2: LGHNA, YNFKEQ. The CDR3 loop is CASSQSPAGAQNYGYTF. The CDR3 DNA follows: TGTGCCAGCAGCCAGTCCCCTGCGGGGGCGCAGAACTATGGCTACACCTTC.

This clonotype was observed many times. J is TRBJ2-1 and V is TRBV27, with 9 bases fitting TRBD2. After removal of 4 bases from V and 5 bases from J, the junction contained 6 bases not matched to a gene. The CDR3 length is 15 residues. Per the germline V gene, CDR1 is MNHEY and CDR2 is SMNVEV (reference sequence). The CDR3 protein is CASSSRLAAHNEQFF. In nucleotides, the CDR3 is TGTGCCAGCAGTTCTCGACTAGCGGCCCACAATGAGCAGTTCTTC.

This clonotype occurred many times. The chain combines TRBV28 with TRBJ1-6; D possibly corresponds to TRBD1 (6 bases). CDR1 is MDHEN and CDR2 is SYDVKM in the germline V gene. V was shortened by 7 bases and J by 7 bases, with 23 bases between the two germline ends. The CDR3 length is 17 residues. As DNA, the CDR3 is TGTGCCAGCACCCAGGACGAGTGGTCGGGGGCCAATTCACCCCTCCACTTT. Protein product: CASTQDEWSGANSPLHF.

This clonotype was seen repeatedly, ten times or more. The CDR3 DNA sequence: TGTGCCAGCAGCTTGGAGGAACACGGGGACTATGGCTACACCTTC. It is translated as CASSLEEHGDYGYTF. The J gene is TRBJ1-2, the V gene TRBV5-5; D is undetermined. The germline V and J ends were trimmed by 0 bases and 3 bases, with 12 bases remaining between them. The CDR3 consists of 15 residues. Germline V gene data show CDR1 as SGHKS and CDR2 as YYEKEE (reference sequence).

The chain carries TRBV20-1 and TRBJ1-1; D possibly corresponds to TRBD1 (6 bases). The CDR3 extends over 14 amino acids. Trimming took off 0 bases at V and 5 bases at J, with 13 bases between the two ends. Germline values: CDR1 DFQATT, CDR2 SNEGSKA (reference sequence). CDR3 sequence reads: CSARDPRGGTEAFF. The CDR3 bases are TGCAGTGCTAGAGATCCAAGGGGGGGGACTGAAGCTTTCTTT.

The chain couples TRBV30 to TRBJ2-5; TRBD2 is a possible D gene (6 bases). Trimming removed 6 bases at V and 5 bases at J, with 19 bases between. The CDR3 consists of 14 residues. CDR1 GTSNPN and CDR2 SVGIG come from the germline V gene (reference sequence). As DNA, the CDR3 is TGTGCCTGCGGGGGACTCGCGGCCGGTGAGACCCAGTACTTC. Translation gives CACGGLAAGETQYF.

In this sample, this clonotype turned up a few times. This chain uses TRBV6-1 with TRBJ1-1; TRBD1 aligns across 8 bases. The germline CDR1 and CDR2 sequences are MNHNS and SASEGT. The CDR3 is made up of 14 amino acids. V lost 10 bases, J lost 7 bases, and 14 bases stayed unmatched. CDR3 region: CAINALDRAVEAFF. CDR3 sequence (DNA): TGTGCCATTAACGCCCTGGACAGGGCCGTTGAAGCTTTCTTT.

Only a few counts were recorded for this clonotype. This chain joins TRBV5-1 and TRBJ2-1, with 7 bases aligning to TRBD2. This CDR3 region has 15 residues. Germline V gene data show CDR1 as SGHRS and CDR2 as YFSETQ. The trim removed 2 bases at V and 4 bases at J, leaving 6 bases unmatched. The CDR3 DNA sequence: TGCGCCAGCAGCTTTGGGACGCGGGAGTACAATGAGCAGTTCTTC. Translating it yields CASSFGTREYNEQFF.

This clonotype was recorded at least ten times. V usage is TRBV6-5 and J usage is TRBJ2-1; 7 positions match TRBD2. The CDR3 runs 15 residues. J lost 3 bases, V lost 4 bases, and 6 bases had no gene match. The V gene's germline CDR1 is MNHEY and CDR2 SVGAGI. CDR3 sequence: CASSSPGLRYNEQFF. DNA for the CDR3: TGTGCCAGCAGTTCCCCGGGACTACGCTACAATGAGCAGTTCTTC.

This clonotype appeared many times. V and J are TRBV27 and TRBJ2-3; D is possibly TRBD2 (6 bases). The CDR3 length is 15 residues. The germline V and J ends were trimmed by 4 bases and 5 bases, with 16 bases remaining between them. Germline CDR1 and CDR2: MNHEY and SMNVEV (reference sequence). CDR3 DNA: TGTGCCAGCAGTTCCGACGGGGGAATTTTAGATACGCAGTATTTT. Its translation is CASSSDGGILDTQYF.

In DNA, the CDR3 is TGTGCCAGCAGGCACGGGACTAGCGGGGTGCCCTACAATGAGCAGTTCTTC. It codes for CASRHGTSGVPYNEQFF. The chain uses TRBV21-1 and TRBJ2-1; the table's D call, TRBD2, was not checked against the DNA. TRBV21-1 is designated a pseudogene. The CDR3 is made up of 17 amino acids.

This clonotype was seen a handful of times. This sequence joins TRBV15 and TRBJ2-3; tentative D call: TRBD1 (5 bases). Trimming removed 1 base from V and 2 bases from J, with 7 bases in between. CDR1 and CDR2 from the germline V gene are LNHNV and YYDKDF (reference sequence). The CDR3 is 14 residues long. The CDR3 loop is CATSRGGLTDTQYF. The CDR3 region has the DNA TGTGCCACCAGCAGAGGGGGCCTCACAGATACGCAGTATTTT.

This clonotype was observed many times. The rearrangement uses TRBV12-3 or TRBV12-4 and TRBJ1-4; tentatively, D is TRBD1 (6 bases). The CDR3 loop spans 15 amino acids. Trimming shortened V by 6 bases and J by 7 bases, and 18 bases separated the two germline ends. The DNA for the CDR3 is TGTGCCAGCAGCCCCGGGGGCGTGGCGAGTGAAAAACTGTTTTTT. Protein: CASSPGGVASEKLFF.

This clonotype showed up many times. The chain joins TRBV9 to TRBJ2-7, with 7 bases aligning to TRBD2. J was trimmed by 1 base and V by 3 bases; bases with no gene match: 7. Germline V CDR1 and CDR2: SGDLS, YYNGEE. The CDR3 is 15 amino acids. Here the CDR3 reads CASSAGGSDSYEQYF. In DNA form, the CDR3 reads TGTGCCAGCAGCGCCGGGGGGTCTGATTCCTACGAGCAGTACTTC.

This clonotype was counted ten times or more. The chain is built from TRBV29-1 and TRBJ1-5; D call uncertain. The CDR3 covers 12 residues. CDR1 is SQVTM and CDR2 is ANQGSEA in the germline V gene. V shed 6 bases and J shed 0 bases, with 6 bases lying between them. The CDR3 nucleotides are TGCAGCGTGGAGGATAGCAATCAGCCCCAGCATTTT. The encoded protein is CSVEDSNQPQHF. The full variable domain, with the rest looked up from reference TRBV29-1 and TRBJ1-5, is SAVISQKPSRDICQRGTSLTIQCQVDSQVTMMFWYRQQPGQSLTLIATANQGSEATYESGFVIDKFPISRPNLTFSTLTVSNMSPEDSSIYLCSVEDSNQPQHFGDGTRLSIL.

The chain couples TRBV13 to TRBJ1-4; no clear D gene. V was cut by 5 bases and J by 6 bases, with 16 bases left in between. Germline V gene data show CDR1 as PRHDT and CDR2 as FYEKMQ (reference sequence). The CDR3 consists of 15 residues. The CDR3 region has the DNA TGTGCCAGCAGCCGTAGAGCCACTATTTATGAAAAACTGTTTTTT. This codes for CASSRRATIYEKLFF.

This clonotype has a handful of counts. This chain links TRBV20-1 with TRBJ2-5; possibly TRBD1 or TRBD2 for D (5 bases each). The V and J ends lost 5 bases and 7 bases respectively, with 20 bases between them. The length of the CDR3 is 14 residues. Germline V gene sequence: CDR1 DFQATT, CDR2 SNEGSKA (reference sequence). CDR3 loop: CSAFNRDALGTQYF. CDR3 coding DNA: TGCAGTGCTTTCAACCGGGACGCCTTGGGGACCCAGTACTTC.

The J gene is TRBJ2-7, the V gene TRBV5-1, with 7 nucleotides matching TRBD1. CDR3 length equals 12 residues. V lost 4 bases, J lost 6 bases, and 4 bases stayed unmatched. CDR1 is SGHRS, CDR2 YFSETQ, per germline. The CDR3 nucleotides read TGCGCCAGCAGCGACAGGGTCGGCGAGCAGTACTTC. Amino acids: CASSDRVGEQYF.

This clonotype was detected many times. The gene calls are TRBV29-1 and TRBJ2-7; 8 bases fit TRBD1. J lost 2 bases, V lost 4 bases, and 13 bases had no gene match. Germline V gene sequence: CDR1 SQVTM, CDR2 ANQGSEA. The CDR3 has 16 residues. The CDR3 DNA follows: TGCAGCGTTGTGGGCCCGGGACAGGCGACCCCCTACGAGCAGTACTTC. As protein: CSVVGPGQATPYEQYF.

Many counts were recorded for this clonotype. V is TRBV27 and J is TRBJ2-1; 7 bases map to TRBD2. The CDR3 runs to 16 residues. V was clipped by 2 bases and J by 3 bases; unmatched bases: 7. The germline gives CDR1 MNHEY, CDR2 SMNVEV (reference sequence). The CDR3 region is CASSLKSGTLYNEQFF. The CDR3 DNA reads as TGTGCCAGCAGTTTAAAGAGCGGGACGCTCTACAATGAGCAGTTCTTC.

In this sample, this clonotype turned up many times. The chain employs TRBV2 and TRBJ2-3; no definite D call. In germline, CDR1 is SNHLY, CDR2 FYNNEI. V lost 4 bases to trimming and J lost 7 bases, with 3 bases between them. This CDR3 is built from 10 residues. The CDR3 coding sequence is TGTGCCAGCAGTGGAAATACGCAGTATTTT. This translates into CASSGNTQYF.

As to this clonotype: This may arise from a read error, as a much more abundant clone is one base away. The J gene is TRBJ1-1, the V gene TRBV27, with D possibly being TRBD1 (6 bases). The length of the CDR3 is 14 residues. CDR1 and CDR2 (germline): MNHEY, SMNVEV (reference sequence). This CDR3 reads CAGSLGGEFTEAFF. CDR3 bases: TGTGCCGGCAGTTTAGGGGGAGAGTTCACTGAAGCTTTCTTT.

This clonotype appeared many times. The rearrangement uses TRBV2 and TRBJ1-5; D unresolved. The V and J ends lost 4 bases and 3 bases respectively, with 10 bases between them. Looked up from germline, CDR1 is SNHLY and CDR2 is FYNNEI. The length of the CDR3 is 14 residues. CDR3 sequence (DNA): TGTGCCAGCAGTGGGGCAGGAGACAATCAGCCCCAGCATTTT. Protein product: CASSGAGDNQPQHF. The full variable domain, completed using reference TRBV2 and TRBJ1-5, is EPEVTQTPSHQVTQMGQEVILRCVPISNHLYFYWYRQILGQKVEFLVSFYNNEISEKSEIFDDQFSVERPDGSNFTLKIRSTKLEDSAMYFCASSGAGDNQPQHFGDGTRLSIL.

This clonotype was recorded a few times. V gene TRBV7-3 combines with J gene TRBJ2-2; 10 nucleotides align to TRBD2. Germline trimming cut 8 bases from V and 5 bases from J; bases unmatched to any gene: 5. Germline-derived CDR1 and CDR2 are SGHTA and FQGTGA. The CDR3 runs 14 residues. The CDR3 nucleotides read TGTGCCAGCGGGAGCGGGGGGGCAACCGGGGAGCTGTTTTTT. This translates into CASGSGGATGELFF.

The chain recombines TRBV20-1 with TRBJ2-1, with TRBD2 identical over 9 bases. CDR1 DFQATT and CDR2 SNEGSKA come from the germline V gene (reference sequence). CDR3 length: 14 amino acids. Trimming took 8 bases from V and 9 from J; bases not matched to a gene: 14. The CDR3 spells CSSRAGTSYGEQFF. The CDR3 DNA is TGCAGTTCAAGGGCCGGGACTAGCTACGGTGAGCAGTTCTTC.